These T cell receptor beta chains were read from a single sample in a study of blood T cell repertoires in COVID-19. Method: immunoSEQ multiplex PCR; TCRdb's copy keeps in-frame clones and lacks some. The sample has 110,000 to 150,000 clones, about 80% seen once. The sequenced sample was peripheral blood. Receptors were obtained from a human donor in a cohort sampled during active COVID-19. The CDR3 runs from the conserved cysteine through the conserved F or W. D genes are given only for firm matches. Rows may omit the clone size; those that give it use once, few, many or a size class.

>NA|few|TRBJ2-5|TRBV19
CASSMGLKETQYF
TGTGCCAGTAGTATGGGCCTAAAAGAGACCCAGTACTTC
>NA|once|TRBJ1-5|TRBV19
CASSPGGGSWQPQHF
TGTGCCAGTAGTCCAGGCGGAGGCAGTTGGCAGCCCCAGCATTTT
>TRBD1|NA|TRBJ1-2|TRBV18
CASSPRQGLNYGYTF
TGTGCCAGCTCACCACGACAGGGCCTCAACTATGGCTACACCTTC
>TRBD2|once|TRBJ2-2|TRBV19
CASSMLAGGNTGELFF
TGTGCCAGTAGTATGCTAGCGGGGGGAAACACCGGGGAGCTGTTTTTT
>NA|NA|TRBJ1-3|TRBV10-1
CASSESTTFGNTIYF
TGCGCCAGCAGTGAGTCAACAACGTTTGGAAACACCATATATTTT
>NA|NA|TRBJ1-3|TRBV28
CASSLVDTPGNTIYF
TGTGCCAGCAGTTTGGTAGACACACCTGGAAACACCATATATTTT
>TRBD1|NA|TRBJ1-1|TRBV6-5
CASSRDRLVTEAFF
TGTGCCAGCAGTCGGGACAGGTTGGTCACTGAAGCTTTCTTT
>TRBD1|NA|TRBJ2-3|TRBV29-1
CSVVSRAGTGFRLADTQYF
TGCAGCGTTGTATCCCGCGCCGGGACAGGGTTTCGATTAGCAGATACGCAGTATTTT
>TRBD1|NA|TRBJ1-2|TRBV7-9
CASSRGQGNYGYTF
TGTGCCAGCAGCCGCGGACAGGGGAACTATGGCTACACCTTC
>NA|NA|TRBJ2-7|TRBV20-1
CSMGDWYEQYF
TGCAGTATGGGAGACTGGTACGAGCAGTACTTC
>TRBD1|NA|TRBJ2-1|TRBV11-3
CASSLAGTGLYNEQFF
TGTGCCAGCAGCTTGGCCGGGACAGGTTTATACAATGAGCAGTTCTTC
>NA|NA|TRBJ1-4|TRBV3-1/TRBV3-2
CASSQTWGGSNEKLFF
TGTGCCAGCAGCCAGACCTGGGGAGGGTCTAATGAAAAACTGTTTTTT
>NA|NA|TRBJ1-5|TRBV3-1/TRBV3-2
CASSPGRGGNQPQHF
TGTGCCAGCAGCCCTGGGAGGGGAGGCAATCAGCCCCAGCATTTT
>TRBD2|NA|TRBJ2-7|TRBV5-4
CASSLAAGGASGWQYF
TGTGCCAGCAGCTTGGCCGCGGGGGGCGCCTCTGGATGGCAGTACTTC
>NA|NA|TRBJ2-3|TRBV19
CASSRAGRTDTQYF
TGTGCCAGTAGTCGGGCAGGGAGGACAGATACGCAGTATTTT
>NA|NA|TRBJ1-1|TRBV7-3
CASSFRGGETTEAFF
TGTGCCAGCAGCTTTAGGGGGGGCGAGACCACTGAAGCTTTCTTT
>NA|NA|TRBJ2-5|TRBV5-4
CASSSPEGGGRETQYF
TGTGCCAGCAGCTCCCCCGAGGGGGGGGGAAGGGAGACCCAGTACTTC
>TRBD1|NA|TRBJ1-2|TRBV5-1
CASSRWDSRGYTF
TGCGCCAGCAGCAGATGGGACAGCCGGGGCTACACCTTC
>NA|NA|TRBJ1-2|TRBV27
CASSPYPYTVYGYTF
TGTGCCAGCAGTCCCTACCCTTACACAGTCTATGGCTACACCTTC
>TRBD1|NA|TRBJ1-3|TRBV11-2
CASSRRGTGEGGSGNTIYF
TGTGCCAGCAGTAGGAGAGGGACAGGGGAAGGAGGCTCTGGAAACACCATATATTTT
>TRBD1|NA|TRBJ2-2|TRBV6-5
CASSRDRNTGELFF
TGTGCCAGCAGCCGGGACAGAAACACCGGGGAGCTGTTTTTT
>NA|NA|TRBJ1-5|TRBV2
CASRPGQLPTPQHF
TGTGCCAGCAGACCCGGACAGCTTCCTACGCCCCAGCATTTT
>NA|NA|TRBJ1-1|TRBV10-2
CASSEDAGVTEAFF
TGCGCCAGCAGTGAGGATGCAGGGGTCACTGAAGCTTTCTTT
>TRBD2|NA|TRBJ2-3|TRBV6-2/TRBV6-3
CASSPSLAGGHTDTQYF
TGTGCCAGCAGTCCGTCCCTAGCGGGGGGTCACACAGATACGCAGTATTTT
>NA|NA|TRBJ1-2|TRBV5-4
CASSSSLYGYTF
TGTGCCAGCAGCTCGTCGTTGTATGGCTACACCTTC
>NA|NA|TRBJ1-1|TRBV5-8
CASSLDRVRTEAFF
TGTGCCAGCAGCTTGGACCGGGTCCGGACTGAAGCTTTCTTT
>NA|once|TRBJ1-6|TRBV27
CASSLVEWKSARNSPLHF
TGTGCCAGCAGTTTAGTTGAGTGGAAATCCGCCAGGAATTCACCCCTCCACTTT
>TRBD1|NA|TRBJ2-7|TRBV16
CASSQWGQTYEQYF
TGTGCCAGCAGCCAATGGGGACAGACCTACGAGCAGTACTTC
>NA|NA|TRBJ2-7|TRBV6-5
CASKTGYEQYF
TGTGCCAGCAAAACCGGCTACGAGCAGTACTTC
>NA|NA|TRBJ2-5|TRBV14
CASSQGREKETQYF
TGTGCCAGCAGCCAAGGACGGGAGAAAGAGACCCAGTACTTC
>TRBD2|NA|TRBJ2-5|TRBV5-1
CASSLARASGELQETQYF
TGCGCCAGCAGCTTGGCCAGGGCTAGCGGGGAACTGCAAGAGACCCAGTACTTC
>NA|NA|TRBJ2-7|TRBV18
CASSVQGYEQYF
TGTGCCAGCTCAGTTCAGGGATACGAGCAGTACTTC
>NA|NA|TRBJ1-2|TRBV29-1
CSVEENMYSYGYTF
TGCAGCGTTGAAGAAAATATGTACTCTTATGGCTACACCTTC
>NA|NA|TRBJ1-1|TRBV6-5
CASSQTSGRNTEAFF
TGTGCCAGCAGCCAAACCTCAGGGCGGAACACTGAAGCTTTCTTT
>NA|NA|TRBJ1-1|TRBV6-5
CASSNTVNTEAFF
TGTGCCAGCAGTAATACAGTGAACACTGAAGCTTTCTTT
>NA|NA|TRBJ2-1|TRBV7-2
CASSLVTRGGNEQFF
TGTGCCAGCAGCTTAGTTACTAGAGGGGGCAATGAGCAGTTCTTC
>TRBD2|NA|TRBJ2-7|TRBV28
CASSLPGGMNEQYF
TGTGCCAGCAGCCTTCCCGGGGGGATGAACGAGCAGTACTTC
>TRBD2|once|TRBJ2-5|TRBV14
CASSQAIRLAGAQETQYF
TGTGCCAGCAGCCAGGCCATTCGACTAGCGGGGGCCCAAGAGACCCAGTACTTC
>NA|NA|TRBJ1-1|TRBV2
CASSKTVNTEAFF
TGTGCCAGCAGTAAGACAGTGAACACTGAAGCTTTCTTT
>TRBD1|NA|TRBJ1-2|TRBV11-2
CASSLEWETGDGYTF
TGTGCCAGCAGCTTAGAGTGGGAGACAGGGGATGGCTACACCTTC
>NA|NA|TRBJ2-6|TRBV4-1
CASSHNRDTSGANVLTF
TGCGCCAGCAGCCATAACAGGGACACCTCTGGGGCCAACGTCCTGACTTTC
>NA|NA|TRBJ1-3|TRBV3-1/TRBV3-2
CASRGLGSSGNTIYF
TGTGCCAGCAGAGGACTAGGGAGCTCTGGAAACACCATATATTTT
>NA|NA|TRBJ1-5|TRBV24-1
CATSGQHNQPQHF
TGTGCCACCAGTGGACAACACAATCAGCCCCAGCATTTT
>TRBD1|NA|TRBJ2-7|TRBV11-2
CASTLSTRGLGFYEQYF
TGTGCCAGCACCTTATCAACCAGGGGGCTGGGATTCTACGAGCAGTACTTC
>TRBD1|few|TRBJ1-2|TRBV27
CASRGTGGLGYGYTF
TGTGCCAGCAGGGGGACAGGGGGCTTGGGCTATGGCTACACCTTC
>TRBD2|few|TRBJ2-3|TRBV9
CASSDHPGGTDTQYF
TGTGCCAGCAGCGACCATCCGGGGGGAACAGATACGCAGTATTTT
>NA|NA|TRBJ2-4|TRBV5-1
CASSPGQAKNIQYF
TGCGCCAGCAGCCCCGGACAGGCCAAAAACATTCAGTACTTC
>NA|NA|TRBJ1-2|TRBV2
CASTRRGGREDYGYTF
TGTGCCAGCACCCGGAGGGGGGGGCGCGAGGACTATGGCTACACCTTC
>TRBD1|NA|TRBJ2-2|TRBV7-2
CASSSGQGYTGELFF
TGTGCCAGCAGCTCCGGACAGGGTTACACCGGGGAGCTGTTTTTT
>TRBD1|NA|TRBJ2-4|TRBV3-1/TRBV3-2
CASSPSPSTGPYF
TGTGCCAGCAGCCCCTCCCCCTCGACAGGGCCGTACTTC
>NA|NA|TRBJ2-3|TRBV5-1
CASSVKQDTQYF
TGCGCCAGCAGCGTAAAGCAAGATACGCAGTATTTT
>NA|NA|TRBJ2-5|TRBV15
CATSPREQETQYF
TGTGCCACCAGCCCCCGGGAGCAAGAGACCCAGTACTTC
>TRBD2|NA|TRBJ2-2|TRBV18
CASSPTSGGAYAGELFF
TGTGCCAGCTCACCAACTAGCGGGGGGGCCTACGCCGGGGAGCTGTTTTTT
>NA|NA|TRBJ2-3|TRBV7-3
CASSLLGPDTQYF
TGTGCCAGCAGCTTACTAGGCCCAGATACGCAGTATTTT
>TRBD1|NA|TRBJ2-3|TRBV11-2
CASSPGQGKTDTQYF
TGTGCCAGCAGCCCGGGACAGGGGAAGACAGATACGCAGTATTTT